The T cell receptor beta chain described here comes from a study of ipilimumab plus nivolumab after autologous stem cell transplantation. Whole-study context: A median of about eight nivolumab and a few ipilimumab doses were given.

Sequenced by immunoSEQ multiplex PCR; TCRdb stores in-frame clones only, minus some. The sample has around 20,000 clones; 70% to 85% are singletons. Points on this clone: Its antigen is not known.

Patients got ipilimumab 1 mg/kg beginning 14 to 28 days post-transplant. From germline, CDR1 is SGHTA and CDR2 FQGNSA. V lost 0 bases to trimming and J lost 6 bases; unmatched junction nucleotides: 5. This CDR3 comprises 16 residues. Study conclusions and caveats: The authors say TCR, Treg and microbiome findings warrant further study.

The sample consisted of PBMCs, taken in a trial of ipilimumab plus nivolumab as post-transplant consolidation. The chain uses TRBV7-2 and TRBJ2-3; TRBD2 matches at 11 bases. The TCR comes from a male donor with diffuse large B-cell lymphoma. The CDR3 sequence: CASSLAVAGGFDTQYF. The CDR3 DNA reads TGTGCCAGCAGCTTAGCGGTAGCGGGGGGGTTTGATACGCAGTATTTT.